This TCR beta chain was sequenced in a study of T cell responses to AZD1222 COVID-19 vaccine. The study's findings and limits: Spike-specific TCR breadth and depth both grew after two AZD1222 doses. It was only after the peak T cell response that any repertoires were sampled. Donor demographics were predominantly white British with a female majority; clonal diversity may be underestimated.

TCRdb's copy holds only in-frame clones and misses some; the assay was immunoSEQ multiplex PCR. The sample has roughly 72,000 clones, 88% seen once. CDR3 size: 13 residues. The ends were cut back, 7 bases at V and 0 bases at J, with 10 bases in the middle. The germline V gene has CDR1 SNHLY and CDR2 FYNNEI. On this clone itself: Its antigen is unidentified.

The clonotype originates from an adult who received the MenACWY meningococcal vaccine as a control. This chain uses TRBV2 with TRBJ2-7; no reliable D call. Specimen: peripheral blood, collected 28 days after the second dose of the MenACWY control vaccine. The CDR3 sequence is CASKVVSSYEQYF. CDR3 nucleotide sequence: TGTGCCAGCAAGGTGGTCTCCTCCTACGAGCAGTACTTC.